Reported below is one TCR beta chain. Antigen: not known. Clones were sequenced by immunoSEQ multiplex PCR, and TCRdb holds only the in-frame ones, with some missing. This sample carries more than 90,000 clones, around nine tenths of them seen once, and the ten largest clones take roughly 4.6%. The CDR3 is made up of 18 amino acids. The germline CDR1 and CDR2 sequences are SNHLY and FYNNEI. The J segment lost 0 bases and the V segment lost 5 bases, leaving 12 bases of the junction unmatched. CTLA-4 blockade with ipilimumab, together with focal radiation, was given to patients with chemo-refractory metastatic non-small-cell lung cancer. The data originate from a study of radiotherapy plus CTLA-4 blockade in lung cancer. General observations from the study: TCR clones originating in tumors grew in number in blood after radiotherapy plus ipilimumab.

The chain links TRBV2 to TRBJ1-1; 10 positions agree with TRBD1. This sequence was found in a human donor with non-small cell lung cancer that progressed on radiotherapy plus ipilimumab. The sample consisted of peripheral blood, taken from a patient treated with radiotherapy plus ipilimumab. The CDR3 region has the DNA TGTGCCAGCAGTCACACCCCCGGGACAGGGGTCTTGAACACTGAAGCTTTCTTT. This codes for CASSHTPGTGVLNTEAFF.